These 20 T cell receptor beta chains came from one sample sequenced in a study of T cell repertoires in cytomegalovirus infection. TCRdb processed the reads anew with MiXCR; each CDR3 protein has one entry. Counted here are some 600,000 distinct CDR3 sequences, roughly 26% occurring once; the ten biggest clones make up less than 9.5%. The sequenced sample consisted of CD8+ T cells from PBMCs. These receptors were obtained from a human donor in good health (CMV status not recorded). Some clones in this sample may be carry-over from other donors' samples.

The chain links TRBV29-1 to TRBJ2-2; D ambiguous. The CDR3 length is 14 residues. Looked up from germline, CDR1 is SQVTM and CDR2 is ANQGSEA. The V and J ends lost 2 bases and 4 bases respectively, with 11 bases between them. The CDR3 DNA reads as TGCAGCGTTGAATCTGGGTTTGGCACCGGGGAGCTGTTTTTT. Translation gives CSVESGFGTGELFF.

The rearrangement links TRBV15 to TRBJ1-1; TRBD1 might be the D (5 bases). CDR1 and CDR2 (germline): LNHNV, YYDKDF (reference sequence). The CDR3 is 13 residues long. Trimming removed 5 bases from V and 2 bases from J, with 9 bases in between. CDR3 DNA sequence: TGTGCCACCAGCGGTACAGGAAACACTGAAGCTTTCTTT. Amino acids: CATSGTGNTEAFF. Combining the CDR3 with reference TRBV15 and TRBJ1-1 gives the whole variable domain DAMVIQNPRYQVTQFGKPVTLSCSQTLNHNVMYWYQQKSSQAPKLLFHYYDKDFNNEADTPDNFQSRRPNTSFCFLDIRSPGLGDTAMYLCATSGTGNTEAFFGQGTRLTVV.

This clonotype appeared a few times. The chain joins TRBV6-5 to TRBJ2-1, with TRBD2 matching over 11 bases. The CDR3 has 15 amino acids. J was trimmed by 10 bases and V by 0 bases; bases with no gene match: 5. Germline V gene sequence: CDR1 MNHEY, CDR2 SVGAGI. For the CDR3, the DNA is TGTGCCAGCAGTTACTCGACTAGCGGGGTCATAGAGCAGTTCTTC. Residues: CASSYSTSGVIEQFF.

The sample holds many counts of this clonotype. The genes are TRBV28 and TRBJ1-1; D is unresolved. Trimming stripped 2 bases from V and 3 bases from J, with 10 bases between. This CDR3 has 14 residues. Looked up from germline, CDR1 is MDHEN and CDR2 is SYDVKM. Written as DNA, the CDR3 is TGTGCCAGCAGTTTACCTTTCCGGGACACTGAAGCTTTCTTT. Protein: CASSLPFRDTEAFF.

This clonotype was detected only a few times. The chain joins TRBV19 to TRBJ1-5; D uncertain. V gave up 9 bases and J gave up 3 bases, with 15 bases separating them. The CDR3 extends over 14 amino acids. Germline CDR1 reads LNHDA; CDR2 reads SQIVND (reference sequence). The CDR3 spells CASLETRYNQPQHF. The CDR3 coding sequence is TGTGCCAGCCTTGAGACAAGGTACAATCAGCCCCAGCATTTT.

This clonotype was recorded many times. The chain carries TRBV24-1 and TRBJ2-1, with D perhaps TRBD1 (6 bases). The CDR3 runs 13 residues. V was shortened by 3 bases and J by 9 bases, with 11 bases between the two germline ends. Germline V gene sequence: CDR1 KGHDR, CDR2 SFDVKD. CDR3 amino acids: CATSDDRRGEQFF. CDR3 DNA: TGTGCCACCAGTGATGACAGGAGAGGTGAGCAGTTCTTC.

The V and J genes are TRBV6-2 or TRBV6-3 and TRBJ2-5, with D perhaps matching TRBD2 (5 bases). V shed 0 bases and J shed 3 bases, with 11 bases lying between them. Germline CDR1 MNHEY, CDR2 SVGEGT. There are 15 residues in the CDR3. The chain's CDR3 is CASSYSARAEETQYF. CDR3 nucleotides: TGTGCCAGCAGTTACTCGGCGAGGGCTGAAGAGACCCAGTACTTC.

The chain combines TRBV4-1 with TRBJ2-2, with TRBD2 identical over 8 bases. There are 16 residues in the CDR3. In germline, CDR1 is MGHRA, CDR2 YSYEKL. V lost 4 bases and J lost 1; bases outside the gene matches: 5. CDR3 in amino acids: CASSPDAGGNTGELFF. CDR3 coding DNA: TGCGCCAGCAGCCCGGACGCGGGGGGGAACACCGGGGAGCTGTTTTTT.

In its sample, this clonotype was seen a few times. This rearrangement joins TRBV27 to TRBJ1-5; D is perhaps TRBD1 (5 bases). The CDR3 spans 17 residues. The ends were cut back, 4 bases at V and 0 bases at J, with 16 bases in the middle. Germline V gene lookup returns CDR1 MNHEY and CDR2 SMNVEV (reference sequence). The CDR3: CASSSLGTVLSNQPQHF. In nucleotides, the CDR3 is TGTGCCAGCAGTTCCCTTGGGACCGTCCTTAGCAATCAGCCCCAGCATTTT.

This clonotype was seen a few times. This clone may be a read error of a much larger clone one base away. The chain joins TRBV2 to TRBJ1-1; 9 bases map to TRBD1. The CDR3 runs to 14 residues. The trim removed 6 bases at V and 3 bases at J, leaving 5 bases unmatched. Germline CDR1 and CDR2: SNHLY and FYNNEI. In DNA, the CDR3 is TGTGCCAGCAGCCCCGGGACAGGGTACACTGAAGCTTTCTTT. This gives the protein CASSPGTGYTEAFF.

This clonotype has a handful of counts. V gene TRBV20-1 combines with J gene TRBJ2-1; TRBD2 matches 13 bases. Germline V gives CDR1 DFQATT, CDR2 SNEGSKA (reference sequence). V shed 5 bases and J 8 bases; nucleotides not matched to a gene: 6. The CDR3 extends over 14 amino acids. CDR3 bases: TGCAGTGCTCCCGGGACTAGCGGGGAGCATGAGCAGTTCTTC. Translation gives CSAPGTSGEHEQFF.

This clonotype was detected many times. The CDR3, as DNA: TGTGCCAGCAGCGCGGGACTTGGGGTGGGGGCTGAGCAGTTCTTC. Residues: CASSAGLGVGAEQFF. The rearrangement joins TRBV7-2 to TRBJ2-1; possibly TRBD1 or TRBD2 for D (6 bases each). Germline V CDR1 and CDR2: SGHTA, FQGNSA. V lost 5 bases and J lost 9, with 20 bases in between. The CDR3 is made up of 15 amino acids.

The genes are TRBV29-1 and TRBJ1-2; D ambiguous. The CDR3 has 11 amino acids. V was cut by 0 bases and J by 6 bases, with 5 bases left in between. The V gene's germline CDR1 is SQVTM and CDR2 ANQGSEA. DNA of the CDR3: TGCAGCGTTGAAGAATTCGATGGCTACACCTTC. Protein sequence: CSVEEFDGYTF. The variable domain in full, with the rest retrieved from reference TRBV29-1 and TRBJ1-2, is SAVISQKPSRDICQRGTSLTIQCQVDSQVTMMFWYRQQPGQSLTLIATANQGSEATYESGFVIDKFPISRPNLTFSTLTVSNMSPEDSSIYLCSVEEFDGYTFGSGTRLTVV.

This clonotype was counted ten times or more. The CDR3 DNA reads as TGTGCCAGCACCTTTTCAGGGGGCGGGGGGACTGAAGCTTTCTTT. This gives the protein CASTFSGGGGTEAFF. The chain joins TRBV28 to TRBJ1-1; 8 nucleotides line up with TRBD1. This CDR3 region has 15 residues. The V segment lost 7 bases and the J segment 5 bases; nucleotides outside the gene matches: 12. Germline CDR1 MDHEN, CDR2 SYDVKM. The full variable domain, its missing parts supplied by reference TRBV28 and TRBJ1-1, is DVKVTQSSRYLVKRTGEKVFLECVQDMDHENMFWYRQDPGLGLRLIYFSYDVKMKEKGDIPEGYSVSREKKERFSLILESASTNQTSMYLCASTFSGGGGTEAFFGQGTRLTVV.

This chain uses TRBV29-1 with TRBJ2-5; D is unresolved. Germline loops: CDR1 SQVTM, CDR2 ANQGSEA. The CDR3 totals 13 residues. V was cut by 1 base and J by 2 bases, with 8 bases left in between. CDR3 amino acids: CSVEGTEQETQYF. CDR3 nucleotide sequence: TGCAGCGTTGAAGGGACGGAACAAGAGACCCAGTACTTC.

Details on this clonotype: A read error is possible here, since a much larger clone lies one base away. V is TRBV7-6 and J is TRBJ2-3, with D perhaps TRBD2 (5 bases). The CDR3 has 17 amino acids. V was clipped by 4 bases and J by 4 bases, with 21 bases between them. Germline V gives CDR1 SGHVS, CDR2 FNYEAQ. The CDR3 region is CASSWSDSGEGADTQYF. CDR3 bases: TGTGCCAGCAGCTGGTCAGATTCCGGGGAAGGCGCAGATACGCAGTATTTT.

V and J are TRBV7-6 and TRBJ2-2; D remains ambiguous. V dropped 1 base and J dropped 6 bases, with 27 bases sitting between them. The CDR3 contains 20 residues. Germline CDR1 SGHVS, CDR2 FNYEAQ. CDR3: CASSLETTAPGPTRAGELFF. The CDR3 nucleotides read TGTGCCAGCAGCTTAGAAACGACGGCGCCGGGTCCTACTCGTGCCGGGGAGCTGTTTTTT.

This clonotype was detected many times. The rearrangement uses TRBV7-2 and TRBJ1-6; D not resolved. Trimming pared 8 bases from V and 5 bases from J, leaving 19 bases between. CDR1 is SGHTA, CDR2 FQGNSA, per germline. The CDR3 consists of 16 residues. CDR3 DNA sequence: TGTGCCAGCTCTAGCGGAGTAACAATCGATAATTCACCCCTCCACTTT. Its protein product is CASSSGVTIDNSPLHF. The full variable domain, completed using reference TRBV7-2 and TRBJ1-6, is GAGVSQSPSNKVTEKGKDVELRCDPISGHTALYWYRQSLGQGLEFLIYFQGNSAPDKSGLPSDRFSAERTGGSVSTLTIQRTQQEDSAVYLCASSSGVTIDNSPLHFGNGTRLTVT.

There are many counts of this clonotype. The CDR3 region has the DNA TGTGCCAGCAGTTGGGACTTCAGACAGGGACGCGGAAGGAGCACTGAAGCTTTCTTT. Its protein product is CASSWDFRQGRGRSTEAFF. The chain has TRBV6-2 or TRBV6-3 and TRBJ1-1; the match to TRBD1 covers 7 bases. The ends lost 4 bases at V and 4 bases at J; junction bases unmatched: 21. The CDR3 contains 19 residues. From germline, CDR1 is MNHEY and CDR2 SVGEGT.

The gene calls are TRBV7-9 and TRBJ1-5; D ambiguous. CDR1 and CDR2 (germline): SEHNR, FQNEAQ (reference sequence). V lost 5 bases, J lost 5 bases, and 16 bases lay in between. This CDR3 comprises 15 residues. DNA for the CDR3: TGTGCCAGCAGCCAACGAGGCGGGAACGATCAGCCCCAGCATTTT. Encoded protein: CASSQRGGNDQPQHF.